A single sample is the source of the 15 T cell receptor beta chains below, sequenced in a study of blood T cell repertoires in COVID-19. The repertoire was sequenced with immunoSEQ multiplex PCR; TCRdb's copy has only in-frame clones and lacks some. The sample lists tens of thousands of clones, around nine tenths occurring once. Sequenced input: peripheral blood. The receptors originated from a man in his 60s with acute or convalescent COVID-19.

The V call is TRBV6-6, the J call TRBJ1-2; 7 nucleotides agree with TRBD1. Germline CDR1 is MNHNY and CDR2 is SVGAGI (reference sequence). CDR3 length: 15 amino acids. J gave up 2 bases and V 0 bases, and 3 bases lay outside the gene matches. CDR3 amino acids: CASSYSPDRNYGYTF. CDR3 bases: TGTGCCAGCAGTTACTCACCGGACAGGAACTATGGCTACACCTTC.

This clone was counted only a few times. CDR3 bases: TGTGCCAGCAGCTCAGCAACTAATGAAAAACTGTTTTTT. It yields the protein CASSSATNEKLFF. The chain recombines TRBV7-7 with TRBJ1-4; D call uncertain. The germline V gene has CDR1 SSHAT and CDR2 FNYEAQ (reference sequence). This CDR3 is 13 amino acids long. V gave up 4 bases and J gave up 0 bases, with 3 bases separating them.

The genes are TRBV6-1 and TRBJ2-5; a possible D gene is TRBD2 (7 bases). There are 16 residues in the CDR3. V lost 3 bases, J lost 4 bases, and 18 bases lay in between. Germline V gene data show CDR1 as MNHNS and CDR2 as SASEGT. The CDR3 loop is CASSERRGGTRETQYF. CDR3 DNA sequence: TGTGCCAGCAGTGAGCGAAGGGGGGGGACCCGAGAGACCCAGTACTTC.

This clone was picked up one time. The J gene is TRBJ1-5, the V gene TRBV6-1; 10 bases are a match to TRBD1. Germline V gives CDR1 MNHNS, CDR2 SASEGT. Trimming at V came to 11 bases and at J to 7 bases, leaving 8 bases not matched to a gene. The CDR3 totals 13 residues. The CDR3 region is CASDRGMGQPQHF. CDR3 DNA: TGTGCCTCGGACAGGGGGATGGGGCAGCCCCAGCATTTT.

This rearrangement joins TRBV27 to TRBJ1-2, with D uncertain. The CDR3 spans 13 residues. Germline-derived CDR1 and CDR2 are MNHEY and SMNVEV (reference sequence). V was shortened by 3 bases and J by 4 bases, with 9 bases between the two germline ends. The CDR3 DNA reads TGTGCCAGCAGTTTTCATGAGGGCTATGGCTACACCTTC. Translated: CASSFHEGYGYTF.

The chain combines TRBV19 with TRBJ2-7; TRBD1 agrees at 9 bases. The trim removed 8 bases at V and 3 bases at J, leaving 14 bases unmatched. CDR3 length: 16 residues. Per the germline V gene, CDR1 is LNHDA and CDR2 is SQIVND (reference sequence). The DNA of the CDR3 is TGTGCCAGTTCAAGCCCCCGAGACAGGGGGATCTACGAGCAGTACTTC. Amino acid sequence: CASSSPRDRGIYEQYF.

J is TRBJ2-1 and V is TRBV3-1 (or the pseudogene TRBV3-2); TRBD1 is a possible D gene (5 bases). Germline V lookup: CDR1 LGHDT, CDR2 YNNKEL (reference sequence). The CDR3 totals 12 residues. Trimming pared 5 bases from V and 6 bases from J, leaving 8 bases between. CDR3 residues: CASSVTGNEQFF. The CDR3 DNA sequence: TGTGCCAGCAGCGTTACAGGCAATGAGCAGTTCTTC.

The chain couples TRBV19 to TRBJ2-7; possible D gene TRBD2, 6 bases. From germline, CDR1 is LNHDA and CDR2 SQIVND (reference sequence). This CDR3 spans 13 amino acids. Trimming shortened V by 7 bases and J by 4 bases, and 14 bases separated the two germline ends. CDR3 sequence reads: CASTAGPLYEQYF. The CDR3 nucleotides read TGTGCCAGTACGGCGGGGCCGCTATACGAGCAGTACTTC.

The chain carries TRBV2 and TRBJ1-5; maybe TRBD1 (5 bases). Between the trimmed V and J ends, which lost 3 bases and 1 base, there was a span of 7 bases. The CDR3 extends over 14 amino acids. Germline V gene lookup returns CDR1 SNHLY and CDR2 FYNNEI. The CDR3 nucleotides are TGTGCCAGCAGTGACAGGACAAGCAATCAGCCCCAGCATTTT. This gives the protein CASSDRTSNQPQHF.

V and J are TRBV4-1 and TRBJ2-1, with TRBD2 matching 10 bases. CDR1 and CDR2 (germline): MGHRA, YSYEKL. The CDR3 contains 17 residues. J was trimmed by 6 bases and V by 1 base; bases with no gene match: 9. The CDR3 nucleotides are TGCGCCAGCAGCCAAGCAAGCGGGGGGGCCTTCGGCAATGAGCAGTTCTTC. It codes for CASSQASGGAFGNEQFF.

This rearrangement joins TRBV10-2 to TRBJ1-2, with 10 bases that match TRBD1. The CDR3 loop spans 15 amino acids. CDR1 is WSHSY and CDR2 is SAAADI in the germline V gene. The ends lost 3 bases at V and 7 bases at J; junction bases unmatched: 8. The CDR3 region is CASSEGTGEVRGYTF. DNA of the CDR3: TGCGCCAGCAGTGAAGGGACAGGGGAGGTACGTGGCTACACCTTC.

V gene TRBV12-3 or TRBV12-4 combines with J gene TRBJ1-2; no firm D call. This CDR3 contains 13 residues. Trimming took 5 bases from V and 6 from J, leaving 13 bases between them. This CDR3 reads CASSMRAEDGYTF. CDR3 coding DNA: TGTGCCAGCAGTATGAGGGCCGAGGATGGCTACACCTTC.

For the CDR3, the DNA is TGTGCCTGGAGTGTAGGCGGGACAGGGGGGCAGCCCCAGCATTTT. Encoded protein: CAWSVGGTGGQPQHF. The chain links TRBV30 to TRBJ1-5; 11 bases fit TRBD1. V gave up 0 bases and J gave up 7 bases; unmatched junction bases: 5. The germline gives CDR1 GTSNPN, CDR2 SVGIG (reference sequence). The CDR3 length is 15 residues.

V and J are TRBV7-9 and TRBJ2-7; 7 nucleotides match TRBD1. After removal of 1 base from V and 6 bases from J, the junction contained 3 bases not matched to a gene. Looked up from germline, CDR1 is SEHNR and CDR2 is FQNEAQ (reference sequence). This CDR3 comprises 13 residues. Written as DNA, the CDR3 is TGTGCCAGCAGCTTAGAAGGGGGCGGCGAGCAGTACTTC. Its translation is CASSLEGGGEQYF.

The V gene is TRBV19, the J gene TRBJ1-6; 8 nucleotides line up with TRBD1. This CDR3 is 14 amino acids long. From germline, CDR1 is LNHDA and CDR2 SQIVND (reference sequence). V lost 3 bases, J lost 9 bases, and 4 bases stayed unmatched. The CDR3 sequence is CASSMDRESSPLHF. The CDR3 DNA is TGTGCCAGTAGTATGGACAGGGAGTCTTCACCCCTCCACTTT. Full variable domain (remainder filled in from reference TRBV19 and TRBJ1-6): DGGITQSPKYLFRKEGQNVTLSCEQNLNHDAMYWYRQDPGQGLRLIYYSQIVNDFQKGDIAEGYSVSREKKESFPLTVTSAQKNPTAFYLCASSMDRESSPLHFGNGTRLTVT.